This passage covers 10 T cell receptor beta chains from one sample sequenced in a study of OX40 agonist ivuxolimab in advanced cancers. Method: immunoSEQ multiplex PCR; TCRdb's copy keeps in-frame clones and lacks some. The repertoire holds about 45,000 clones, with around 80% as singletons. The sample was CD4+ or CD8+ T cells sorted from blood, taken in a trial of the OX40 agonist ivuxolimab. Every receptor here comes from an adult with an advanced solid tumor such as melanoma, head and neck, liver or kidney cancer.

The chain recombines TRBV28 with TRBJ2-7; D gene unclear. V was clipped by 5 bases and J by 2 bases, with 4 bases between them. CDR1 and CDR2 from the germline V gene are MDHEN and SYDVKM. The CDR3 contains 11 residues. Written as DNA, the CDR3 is TGTGCCAGCAGTCGGGCCTACGAGCAGTACTTC. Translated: CASSRAYEQYF.

In nucleotides, the CDR3 is TGTGCCAGCACCTCTGACCTAAAGCGGGGCAGGGGGAAAAAGGCCCTCCACTTT. It yields the protein CASTSDLKRGRGKKALHF. V and J are TRBV2 and TRBJ1-6; 7 bases map to TRBD1. The junction had 26 bases not matched to a gene; V was cut back by 7 bases and J by 14 bases. The CDR3 sequence is 18 residues long. Germline V gene sequence: CDR1 SNHLY, CDR2 FYNNEI.

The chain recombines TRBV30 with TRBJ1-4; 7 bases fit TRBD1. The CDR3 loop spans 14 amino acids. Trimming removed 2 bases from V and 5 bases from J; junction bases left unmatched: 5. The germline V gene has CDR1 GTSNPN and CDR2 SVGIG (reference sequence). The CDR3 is CAWSPGTANEKLFF. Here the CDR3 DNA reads TGTGCCTGGAGTCCCGGGACAGCAAATGAAAAACTGTTTTTT.

CDR3 in DNA: TGCGCCAGCAGCCAACTGACCGGGACTAGCGGGAGTAGAGATACGCAGTATTTT. It yields the protein CASSQLTGTSGSRDTQYF. The rearrangement links TRBV4-3 to TRBJ2-3; TRBD2 agrees at 14 bases. Losses at the gene ends were 2 bases for V and 5 bases for J; bases not matched to a gene: 9. The V gene's germline CDR1 is LGHNA and CDR2 YSLEER. The CDR3 is made up of 18 amino acids.

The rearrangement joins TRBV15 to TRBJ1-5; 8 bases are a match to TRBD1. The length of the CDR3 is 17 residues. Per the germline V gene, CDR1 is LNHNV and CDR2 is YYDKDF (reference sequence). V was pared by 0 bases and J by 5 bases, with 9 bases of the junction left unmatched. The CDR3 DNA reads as TGTGCCACCAGCAGAGATCCGCGGGACAGGTCGCATCAGCCCCAGCATTTT. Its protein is CATSRDPRDRSHQPQHF.

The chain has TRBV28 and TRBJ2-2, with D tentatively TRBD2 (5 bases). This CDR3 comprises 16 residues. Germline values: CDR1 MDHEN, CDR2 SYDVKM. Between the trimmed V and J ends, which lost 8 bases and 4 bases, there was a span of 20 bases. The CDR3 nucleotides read TGTGCCAGCTCCGATTGGGGAGCCTCTGGCACCGGGGAGCTGTTTTTT. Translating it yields CASSDWGASGTGELFF.

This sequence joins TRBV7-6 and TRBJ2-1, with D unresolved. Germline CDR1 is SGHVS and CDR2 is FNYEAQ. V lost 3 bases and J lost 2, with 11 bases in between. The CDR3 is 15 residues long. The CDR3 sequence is CASSFGGYTYNEQFF. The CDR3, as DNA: TGTGCCAGCAGCTTTGGCGGATATACCTACAATGAGCAGTTCTTC.

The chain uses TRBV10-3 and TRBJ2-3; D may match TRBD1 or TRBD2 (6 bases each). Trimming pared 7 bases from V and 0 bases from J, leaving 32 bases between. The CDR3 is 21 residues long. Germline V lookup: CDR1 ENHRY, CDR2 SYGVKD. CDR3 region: CAITTGKSRRERGASTDTQYF. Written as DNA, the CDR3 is TGTGCCATCACAACGGGTAAGTCAAGACGGGAGAGGGGGGCTAGCACAGATACGCAGTATTTT.

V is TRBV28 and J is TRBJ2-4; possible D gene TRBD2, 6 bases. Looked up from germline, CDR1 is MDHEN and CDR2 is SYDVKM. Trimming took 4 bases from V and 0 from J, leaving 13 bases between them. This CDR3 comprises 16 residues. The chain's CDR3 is CASSSPGGLAKNIQYF. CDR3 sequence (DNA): TGTGCCAGCAGTTCACCTGGAGGGTTAGCCAAAAACATTCAGTACTTC.

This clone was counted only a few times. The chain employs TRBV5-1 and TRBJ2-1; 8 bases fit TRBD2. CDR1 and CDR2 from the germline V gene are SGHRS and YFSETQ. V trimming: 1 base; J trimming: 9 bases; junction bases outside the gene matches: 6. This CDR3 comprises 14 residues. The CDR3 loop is CASSLMSGRGEQFF. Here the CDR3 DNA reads TGCGCCAGCAGCTTGATGAGCGGGAGAGGTGAGCAGTTCTTC.